These 9 T cell receptor beta chains were sequenced from one sample in a study of T cells in Graves' hyperthyroidism and ophthalmopathy. What was amplified from RNA transcripts were TCR beta CDR3 regions. The primer set for the first-round RT-PCR of the TCR CDR3 was HTBI. Via MiXCR, TCRdb re-called the multiplex PCR reads, giving one row per CDR3 protein. The sample records nearly 750,000 distinct CDR3 sequences, 30% to 40% being singletons. The sequencing sample was made of blood. These TCRs come from a middle-aged woman with Graves' hyperthyroidism.

The chain links TRBV6-1 to TRBJ2-2; the match to TRBD2 covers 10 bases. J was trimmed by 4 bases and V by 9 bases; bases with no gene match: 5. This CDR3 is built from 14 residues. Germline CDR1 is MNHNS and CDR2 is SASEGT. Here the CDR3 reads CASKAGGSTGELFF. The CDR3 nucleotides read TGTGCCAGTAAAGCGGGGGGGTCCACCGGGGAGCTGTTTTTT.

This clonotype was counted a few times. This sequence joins TRBV19 and TRBJ1-5; TRBD1 might be the D (6 bases). Germline lookup yields CDR1 LNHDA and CDR2 SQIVND (reference sequence). The CDR3 is made up of 15 amino acids. Trimming stripped 4 bases from V and 4 bases from J, with 14 bases between. As DNA, the CDR3 is TGTGCCAGTAGTAGGAAGGACCAGGGGAATCAGCCCCAGCATTTT. Its translation is CASSRKDQGNQPQHF.

This clonotype occurred many times. The chain has TRBV12-3 or TRBV12-4 and TRBJ2-7; the D gene is possibly TRBD1 (5 bases). The CDR3 is made up of 14 amino acids. Trimming took 7 bases from V and 2 from J, leaving 15 bases between them. CDR3 sequence reads: CASTLRQGPYEQYF. In DNA form, the CDR3 reads TGTGCCAGCACCCTCAGGCAGGGCCCCTACGAGCAGTACTTC.

This rearrangement joins TRBV7-3 to TRBJ1-2, with TRBD1 matching over 9 bases. CDR1 is SGHTA, CDR2 FQGTGA, per germline. J lost 8 bases, V lost 4 bases, and 8 bases had no gene match. The CDR3 spans 14 residues. The CDR3 sequence is CASSSGTGIWGYTF. The DNA of the CDR3 is TGTGCCAGCAGCTCAGGGACAGGGATTTGGGGCTACACCTTC. Together with reference TRBV7-3 and TRBJ1-2, the CDR3 gives the full variable domain: GAGVSQTPSNKVTEKGKYVELRCDPISGHTALYWYRQSLGQGPEFLIYFQGTGAADDSGLPNDRFFAVRPEGSVSTLKIQRTERGDSAVYLCASSSGTGIWGYTFGSGTRLTVV.

This clonotype turned up a few times. Here the CDR3 reads CASSPRGQGAHEQYF. Written as DNA, the CDR3 is TGTGCCAGCTCACCTAGAGGACAGGGGGCCCACGAGCAGTACTTC. This chain links TRBV11-2 with TRBJ2-7; the match to TRBD1 covers 11 bases. The CDR3 is 15 residues long. Germline CDR1 reads SGHAT; CDR2 reads FQNNGV. V was pared by 8 bases and J by 5 bases, with 11 bases of the junction left unmatched.

Concerning this clonotype: This may come from a read error, since a much larger clone is one base off. The gene calls are TRBV12-3 or TRBV12-4 and TRBJ2-6; D not certain. V gave up 5 bases and J gave up 4 bases, with 9 bases separating them. The CDR3 has 14 residues. The CDR3 reads CASSPQRGANVLTF. The DNA of the CDR3 is TGTGCCAGCAGTCCCCAGAGAGGGGCCAACGTCCTGACTTTC.

This rearrangement joins TRBV10-3 to TRBJ2-7; unclear D gene. Trimming shortened V by 4 bases and J by 5 bases, and 12 bases separated the two germline ends. Germline CDR1 ENHRY, CDR2 SYGVKD. The CDR3 has 13 residues. The CDR3 nucleotides read TGTGCCATCAGTGCATTAGCAGAGAACGAGCAGTACTTC. This gives the protein CAISALAENEQYF.

This clonotype was observed at least ten times. The chain links TRBV7-3 to TRBJ1-1; D unresolved. V shed 5 bases and J shed 0 bases, with 10 bases lying between them. The CDR3 length is 14 residues. Germline loops: CDR1 SGHTA, CDR2 FQGTGA. The CDR3 nucleotides read TGTGCCAGCAGCCTCGTCGCGATGAACACTGAAGCTTTCTTT. Its translation is CASSLVAMNTEAFF.

The chain carries TRBV7-2 and TRBJ2-7, with D possibly called TRBD1 or TRBD2 (6 bases each). This CDR3 region has 13 residues. Germline CDR1 SGHTA, CDR2 FQGNSA. V lost 1 base and J 7 bases, leaving 11 bases between the germline ends. CDR3 residues: CASSLEGGWEQYF. CDR3 bases: TGTGCCAGCAGCTTAGAGGGGGGATGGGAGCAGTACTTC.